The clone carrying this TCR beta chain was detected only a few times. Its antigen is unidentified. Trimming removed 5 bases from V and 0 bases from J; junction bases left unmatched: 5. Germline CDR1 is SGHTA and CDR2 is FQGNSA. CDR3 size: 16 residues. These data are taken from a study of early T cells in non-severe SARS-CoV-2 infection. Study in general: Unpaired chains resulted from sequencing bulk RNA of unsorted whole blood. Overall study results and limits: VDJdb matching, biased toward anti-spike CD8 responses, missed private and CD4 specificities.

Researchers tagged individual cDNA molecules with unique molecular identifiers. In TCRdb, the 5' RACE reads were re-called with MiXCR into one record per CDR3 protein. The table lists nearly 60,000 distinct CDR3 sequences, 12% of them singletons. Sequences were obtained from whole blood. The TCR comes from an adult who was a healthcare worker with PCR-confirmed SARS-CoV-2 infection or an uninfected control (not recorded which). The V and J genes are TRBV7-2 and TRBJ1-1, with 11 positions matching TRBD1. The CDR3 DNA sequence: TGTGCCAGCAGCCCCGGGACAGGGGGTTTGAACACTGAAGCTTTCTTT. Translated, it gives CASSPGTGGLNTEAFF.